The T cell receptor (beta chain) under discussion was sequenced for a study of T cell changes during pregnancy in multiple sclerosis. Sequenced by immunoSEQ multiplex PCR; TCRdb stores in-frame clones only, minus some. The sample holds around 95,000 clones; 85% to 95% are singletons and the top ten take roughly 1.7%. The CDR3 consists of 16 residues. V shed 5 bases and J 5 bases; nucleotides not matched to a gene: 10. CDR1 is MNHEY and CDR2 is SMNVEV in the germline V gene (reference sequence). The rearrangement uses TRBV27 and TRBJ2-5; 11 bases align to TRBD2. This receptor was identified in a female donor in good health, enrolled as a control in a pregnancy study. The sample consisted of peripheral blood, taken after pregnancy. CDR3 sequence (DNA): TGTGCCAGCAGTCCACTAGCGGGAGCAAATAAGGAGACCCAGTACTTC. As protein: CASSPLAGANKETQYF.